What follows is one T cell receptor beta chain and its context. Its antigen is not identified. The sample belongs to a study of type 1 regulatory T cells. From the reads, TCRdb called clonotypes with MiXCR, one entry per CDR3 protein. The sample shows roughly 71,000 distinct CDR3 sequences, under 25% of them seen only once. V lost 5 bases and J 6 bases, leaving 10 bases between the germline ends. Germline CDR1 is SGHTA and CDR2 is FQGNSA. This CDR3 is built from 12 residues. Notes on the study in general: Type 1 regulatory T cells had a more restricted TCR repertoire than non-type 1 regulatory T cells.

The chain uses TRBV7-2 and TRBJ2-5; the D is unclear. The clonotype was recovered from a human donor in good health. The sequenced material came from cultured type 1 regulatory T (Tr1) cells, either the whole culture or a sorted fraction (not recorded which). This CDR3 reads CASSPPYQTQYF. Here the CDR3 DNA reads TGTGCCAGCAGCCCCCCTTATCAGACCCAGTACTTC.